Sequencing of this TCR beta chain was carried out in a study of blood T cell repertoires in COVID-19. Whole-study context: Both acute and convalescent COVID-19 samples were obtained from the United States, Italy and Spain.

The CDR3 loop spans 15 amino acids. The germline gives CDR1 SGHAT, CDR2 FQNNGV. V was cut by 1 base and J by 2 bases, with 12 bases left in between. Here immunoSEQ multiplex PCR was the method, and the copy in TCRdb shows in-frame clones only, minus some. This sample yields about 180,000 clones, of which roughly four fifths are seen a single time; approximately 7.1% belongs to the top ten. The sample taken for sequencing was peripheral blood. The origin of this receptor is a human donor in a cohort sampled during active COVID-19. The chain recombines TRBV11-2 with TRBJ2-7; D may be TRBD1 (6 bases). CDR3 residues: CASSLVGRGAYEQYF. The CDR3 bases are TGTGCCAGCAGCTTAGTCGGCAGGGGAGCCTACGAGCAGTACTTC.